A single sample gave rise to the 15 T cell receptor beta chains below, sequenced in a study of shared clonotypes between healthy human individuals. Some clones are missing from TCRdb's copy, which holds only in-frame ones; the method was immunoSEQ multiplex PCR. The table has fewer than 3 million clones, 85% to 95% seen once; the top ten hold around 0.38%. Sequenced: naive CD4+ T cells from PBMCs. Subset indicated: CD45RA+ positively selected. The receptor set was obtained from a man aged 18 to 29 in good health. Some clones in this sample may be carry-over from other donors' samples.

This chain connects TRBV28 to TRBJ2-2; D gene unclear. The CDR3 loop spans 18 amino acids. The germline gives CDR1 MDHEN, CDR2 SYDVKM. V lost 3 bases, J lost 2 bases, and 19 bases lay in between. The CDR3 reads CASSFPLLGIRNTGELFF. CDR3 bases: TGTGCCAGCAGTTTCCCCCTTCTAGGCATCCGTAACACCGGGGAGCTGTTTTTT. The whole variable domain, filled in from reference TRBV28 and TRBJ2-2, reads DVKVTQSSRYLVKRTGEKVFLECVQDMDHENMFWYRQDPGLGLRLIYFSYDVKMKEKGDIPEGYSVSREKKERFSLILESASTNQTSMYLCASSFPLLGIRNTGELFFGEGSRLTVL.

As DNA, the CDR3 is TGTGCCAGTAGTCACCCCGGGACAGGGGGCGGACGAGTGAACACTGAAGCTTTCTTT. Protein product: CASSHPGTGGGRVNTEAFF. V usage is TRBV19 and J usage is TRBJ1-1, with 12 bases that match TRBD1. V was clipped by 5 bases and J by 0 bases; unmatched bases: 13. The CDR3 extends over 19 amino acids. Per the germline V gene, CDR1 is LNHDA and CDR2 is SQIVND (reference sequence).

The CDR3 reads CASSWGPQETQYF. DNA of the CDR3: TGTGCCAGCAGTTGGGGGCCGCAAGAGACCCAGTACTTC. The chain carries TRBV2 and TRBJ2-5; a possible D gene is TRBD1 (6 bases). Between the trimmed V and J ends, which lost 5 bases and 2 bases, there was a span of 9 bases. Germline V gene data show CDR1 as SNHLY and CDR2 as FYNNEI. The CDR3 consists of 13 residues.

The chain employs TRBV15 and TRBJ2-7; D possibly corresponds to TRBD2 (5 bases). The CDR3 covers 15 residues. V lost 0 bases and J 5 bases, leaving 14 bases between the germline ends. CDR1 is LNHNV and CDR2 is YYDKDF in the germline V gene (reference sequence). The CDR3 coding sequence is TGTGCCACCAGCAGAGATCCTACTAGAAAGAACGAGCAGTACTTC. It specifies CATSRDPTRKNEQYF.

This chain uses TRBV4-2 with TRBJ2-7, with D tentatively TRBD1 (6 bases). V shed 5 bases and J shed 3 bases, with 11 bases lying between them. Germline assignment: CDR1 LGHNA and CDR2 YNFKEQ. CDR3 length: 13 residues. CDR3 bases: TGTGCCAGCAGCGCCGGACAGAGCTACGAGCAGTACTTC. Translation: CASSAGQSYEQYF.

This clone was seen more than once but under ten times. In the same sample, other DNA sequences code for this CDR3. V usage is TRBV28 and J usage is TRBJ1-2; 10 nucleotides align to TRBD1. The CDR3 spans 13 residues. Germline loops: CDR1 MDHEN, CDR2 SYDVKM. Trimming removed 6 bases from V and 8 bases from J; junction bases left unmatched: 6. CDR3 region: CASSLGDRGGYTF. For the CDR3, the DNA is TGTGCCAGCAGCCTGGGGGACAGGGGAGGCTACACCTTC.

The chain couples TRBV7-9 to TRBJ1-4; 8 nucleotides line up with TRBD1. With V trimmed by 1 base and J by 10 bases, 14 bases remained unmatched. This CDR3 has 17 residues. Germline V lookup: CDR1 SEHNR, CDR2 FQNEAQ (reference sequence). The CDR3 DNA sequence: TGTGCCAGCAGCTTAGTGGCCCCTAGCAGGGGGCGTGTAAAACTGTTTTTT. It specifies CASSLVAPSRGRVKLFF.

V gene TRBV28 combines with J gene TRBJ1-1; 10 nucleotides match TRBD1. CDR1 and CDR2 from the germline V gene are MDHEN and SYDVKM. The CDR3 runs 17 residues. With 3 bases clipped from V and 3 bases from J, the junction kept 10 bases outside the gene matches. Written as DNA, the CDR3 is TGTGCCAGCAGTTTGCTACCGGGACAGGGGTCTGACACTGAAGCTTTCTTT. Protein: CASSLLPGQGSDTEAFF.

The rearrangement joins TRBV5-4 to TRBJ2-7, with TRBD1 matching over 9 bases. V lost 3 bases, J lost 2 bases, and 9 bases stayed unmatched. Germline CDR1 and CDR2: SGHNT and YYREEE (reference sequence). There are 16 residues in the CDR3. The CDR3 sequence: CASSSPLGQGTYEQYF. Written as DNA, the CDR3 is TGTGCCAGCAGCTCCCCCCTGGGACAGGGAACCTACGAGCAGTACTTC.

As for this clone: The same CDR3 is also encoded by other DNA sequences in this sample. The rearrangement uses TRBV9 and TRBJ1-1, with D perhaps TRBD1 (5 bases). Germline CDR1 SGDLS, CDR2 YYNGEE. Trimming took 0 bases from V and 5 from J, leaving 11 bases between them. This CDR3 comprises 14 residues. CDR3 DNA sequence: TGTGCCAGCAGCGTAGGGGGGGTGGAGACTGAAGCTTTCTTT. Protein sequence: CASSVGGVETEAFF. Combining the CDR3 with reference TRBV9 and TRBJ1-1 gives the whole variable domain DSGVTQTPKHLITATGQRVTLRCSPRSGDLSVYWYQQSLDQGLQFLIQYYNGEERAKGNILERFSAQQFPDLHSELNLSSLELGDSALYFCASSVGGVETEAFFGQGTRLTVV.

The chain couples TRBV10-1 to TRBJ1-5; possible D gene TRBD1, 5 bases. The ends were cut back, 6 bases at V and 0 bases at J, with 12 bases in the middle. The CDR3 length is 15 residues. Germline V gene lookup returns CDR1 WNHNN and CDR2 SYGVQD (reference sequence). The DNA of the CDR3 is TGCGCCAGCAGGACTCGGGGGGTTAGCAATCAGCCCCAGCATTTT. The encoded protein is CASRTRGVSNQPQHF.

This clone has just a few counts. V gene TRBV5-1 combines with J gene TRBJ1-1; D not certain. The CDR3 runs 13 residues. CDR1 is SGHRS, CDR2 YFSETQ, per germline. Trimming removed 4 bases at V and 1 base at J, with 8 bases between. The CDR3 loop reads CASSPISNTEAFF. The CDR3 DNA is TGCGCCAGCAGCCCTATTTCGAACACTGAAGCTTTCTTT.

Concerning this clone itself: Other DNA variants within this sample encode the same CDR3. This rearrangement joins TRBV9 to TRBJ1-2; a weak D match, TRBD1 (5 bases). The CDR3 consists of 15 residues. The V end was cut by 2 bases, the J end by 1 base, with 12 bases between. Looked up from germline, CDR1 is SGDLS and CDR2 is YYNGEE. This CDR3 is CASSVVGGGNYGYTF. The DNA for the CDR3 is TGTGCCAGCAGCGTCGTGGGGGGTGGTAACTATGGCTACACCTTC.

There are a few counts of this clone. J is TRBJ1-1 and V is TRBV28; D is possibly TRBD1 (6 bases). The CDR3 runs to 14 residues. Germline V gene data show CDR1 as MDHEN and CDR2 as SYDVKM. V gave up 7 bases and J gave up 0 bases, with 12 bases separating them. As DNA, the CDR3 is TGTGCCAGCACCCTTGGACAGCTGAACACTGAAGCTTTCTTT. Translated, it gives CASTLGQLNTEAFF.

The V and J genes are TRBV14 and TRBJ2-7, with D unclear. This CDR3 region has 14 residues. Germline V lookup: CDR1 SGHDN, CDR2 FVKESK. Trimming shortened V by 0 bases and J by 3 bases, and 9 bases separated the two germline ends. The CDR3 bases are TGTGCCAGCAGCCAAGATCACGGTGACTACGAGCAGTACTTC. Encoded protein: CASSQDHGDYEQYF.